This entry concerns a single TCR beta chain. Its antigen is still unknown. This sample stems from a study of blood T cell dynamics during melanoma immunotherapy. Documented time point: pre-treatment baseline. At 12 weeks after first infusion, RECIST 1.1 defined response for most patients. Using immunoSEQ multiplex PCR, the repertoire was profiled, and TCRdb retains in-frame clones only, with some absent. The repertoire consists of more than 10,000 clones, with just under 85% occurring once and the leading ten covering around 15%. Study-wide points: At W3, later disease-control patients showed bifurcated PBMC repertoire changes, unlike progressors.

The V gene's germline CDR1 is SQVTM and CDR2 ANQGSEA. With 3 bases clipped from V and 5 bases from J, the junction kept 11 bases outside the gene matches. The CDR3 runs to 15 residues. The TCR sequence derives from a human donor with melanoma. The material was blood, obtained from a patient treated with checkpoint blockade. The chain employs TRBV29-1 and TRBJ1-1, with 8 bases identical to TRBD1. CDR3 residues: CSVDWQGAQGTEAFF. CDR3 nucleotide sequence: TGCAGCGTTGACTGGCAGGGGGCGCAGGGGACTGAAGCTTTCTTT.